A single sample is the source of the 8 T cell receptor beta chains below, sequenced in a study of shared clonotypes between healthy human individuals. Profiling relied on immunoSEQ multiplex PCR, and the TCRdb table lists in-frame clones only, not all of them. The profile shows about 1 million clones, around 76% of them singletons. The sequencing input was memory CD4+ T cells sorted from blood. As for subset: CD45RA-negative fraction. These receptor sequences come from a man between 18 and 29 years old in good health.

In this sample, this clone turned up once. As DNA, the CDR3 is TGTGCCAGCAGCCCCGGGGTATGGGGAGATACGCAGTATTTT. Protein sequence: CASSPGVWGDTQYF. This chain links TRBV9 with TRBJ2-3; TRBD2 might be the D (5 bases). The V gene lost 4 bases and the J gene lost 5 bases, with 14 bases spanning the gap. The V gene's germline CDR1 is SGDLS and CDR2 YYNGEE. The CDR3 length is 14 residues.

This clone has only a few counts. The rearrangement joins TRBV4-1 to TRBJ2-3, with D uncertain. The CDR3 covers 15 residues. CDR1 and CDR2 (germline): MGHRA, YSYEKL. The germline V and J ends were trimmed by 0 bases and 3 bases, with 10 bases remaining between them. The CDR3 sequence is CASSQDRVATDTQYF. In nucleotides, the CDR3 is TGCGCCAGCAGCCAAGATAGGGTAGCTACAGATACGCAGTATTTT.

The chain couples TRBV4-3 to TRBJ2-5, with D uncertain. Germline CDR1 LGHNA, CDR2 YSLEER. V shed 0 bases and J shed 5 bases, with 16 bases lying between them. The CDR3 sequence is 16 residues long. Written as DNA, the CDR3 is TGCGCCAGCAGCCAAGATTGGAGAGGAGCAAGCGAGACCCAGTACTTC. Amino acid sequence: CASSQDWRGASETQYF.

Here the CDR3 DNA reads TGTGCCAGCAGTTACGACAGTAGCTATACTGGAAACACCATATATTTT. This codes for CASSYDSSYTGNTIYF. The gene calls are TRBV6-5 and TRBJ1-3; weak D call: TRBD1 (5 bases). CDR1 and CDR2 from the germline V gene are MNHEY and SVGAGI. CDR3 length: 16 residues. V shed 2 bases and J shed 2 bases, with 13 bases lying between them.

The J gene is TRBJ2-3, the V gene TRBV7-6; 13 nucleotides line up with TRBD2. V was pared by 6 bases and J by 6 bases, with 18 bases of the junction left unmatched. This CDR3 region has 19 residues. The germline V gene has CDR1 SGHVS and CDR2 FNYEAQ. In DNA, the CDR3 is TGTGCCAGCAGTTTTTCGGCCGCGACTAGCGGGGGGTCCCCGGATACGCAGTATTTT. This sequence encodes CASSFSAATSGGSPDTQYF. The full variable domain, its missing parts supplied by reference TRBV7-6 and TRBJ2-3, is GAGVSQSPRYKVTKRGQDVALRCDPISGHVSLYWYRQALGQGPEFLTYFNYEAQQDKSGLPNDRFSAERPEGSISTLTIQRTEQRDSAMYRCASSFSAATSGGSPDTQYFGPGTRLTVL.

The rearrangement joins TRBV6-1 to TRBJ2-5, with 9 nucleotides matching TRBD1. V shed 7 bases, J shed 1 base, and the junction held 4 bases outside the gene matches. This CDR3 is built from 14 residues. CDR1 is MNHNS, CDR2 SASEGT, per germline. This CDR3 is CASTWDRAQETQYF. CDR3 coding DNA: TGTGCCAGCACCTGGGACAGGGCCCAAGAGACCCAGTACTTC.

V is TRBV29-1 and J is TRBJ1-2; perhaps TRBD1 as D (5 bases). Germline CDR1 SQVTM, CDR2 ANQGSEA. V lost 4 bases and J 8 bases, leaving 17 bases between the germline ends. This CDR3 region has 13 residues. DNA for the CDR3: TGCAGCGTTGGGGTTGGGGCGGCGGACGGCTACACCTTC. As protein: CSVGVGAADGYTF. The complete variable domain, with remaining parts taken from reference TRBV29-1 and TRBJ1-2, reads SAVISQKPSRDICQRGTSLTIQCQVDSQVTMMFWYRQQPGQSLTLIATANQGSEATYESGFVIDKFPISRPNLTFSTLTVSNMSPEDSSIYLCSVGVGAADGYTFGSGTRLTVV.

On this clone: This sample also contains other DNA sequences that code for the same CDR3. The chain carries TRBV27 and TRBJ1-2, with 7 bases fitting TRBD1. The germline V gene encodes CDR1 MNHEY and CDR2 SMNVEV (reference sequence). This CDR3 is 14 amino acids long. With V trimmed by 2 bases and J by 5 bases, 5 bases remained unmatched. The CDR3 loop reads CASSLKGAAYGYTF. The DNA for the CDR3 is TGTGCCAGCAGTTTAAAGGGGGCAGCGTATGGCTACACCTTC.